This entry concerns a single T cell receptor beta chain. What it recognizes is unknown. Germline loops: CDR1 SGHRS, CDR2 YFSETQ. The CDR3 spans 15 residues. V was cut by 0 bases and J by 5 bases, with 14 bases left in between. The sample originates from a study of cytomegalovirus exposure and HLA in healthy donors. Whole-study findings and limits: Reports credit the classifier with highly specific, highly sensitive diagnosis of cytomegalovirus status.

A multiplex PCR was run with 60 Vbeta primers and 13 Jbeta primers. Method: immunoSEQ multiplex PCR; TCRdb's copy keeps in-frame clones and lacks some. The table has approximately 80,000 clones, 72% seen once. This chain links TRBV5-1 with TRBJ2-5, with D maybe TRBD2 (6 bases). The TCR originated in a woman in her thirties or forties in good health and CMV-seropositive. The sample comprised PBMCs. This CDR3 is CASSLGFGAGETQYF. The DNA of the CDR3 is TGCGCCAGCAGCTTGGGGTTCGGGGCGGGGGAGACCCAGTACTTC.